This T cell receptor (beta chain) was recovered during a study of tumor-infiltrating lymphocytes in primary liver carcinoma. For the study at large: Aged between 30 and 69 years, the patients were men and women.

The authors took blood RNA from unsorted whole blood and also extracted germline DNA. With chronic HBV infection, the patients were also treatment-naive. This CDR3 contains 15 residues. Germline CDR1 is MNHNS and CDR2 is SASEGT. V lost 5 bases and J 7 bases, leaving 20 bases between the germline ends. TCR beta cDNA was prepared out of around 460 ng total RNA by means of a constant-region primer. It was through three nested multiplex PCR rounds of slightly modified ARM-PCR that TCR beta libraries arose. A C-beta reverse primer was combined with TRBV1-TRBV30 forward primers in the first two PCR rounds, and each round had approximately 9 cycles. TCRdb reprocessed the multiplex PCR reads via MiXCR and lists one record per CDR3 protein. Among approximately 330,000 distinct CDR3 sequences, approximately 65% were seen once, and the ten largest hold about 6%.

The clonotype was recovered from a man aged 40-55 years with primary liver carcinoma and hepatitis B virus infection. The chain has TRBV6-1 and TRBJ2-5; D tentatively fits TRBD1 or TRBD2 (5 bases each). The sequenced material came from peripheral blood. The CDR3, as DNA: TGTGCCAGCAGTCCGTCCGTGACAGCGGTAGGGACCCAGTACTTC. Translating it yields CASSPSVTAVGTQYF.